A selection of T cell receptor beta chains follows, all from one sample in a study of blood T cell repertoires in COVID-19. TCRdb's copy holds only in-frame clones and misses some; the assay was immunoSEQ multiplex PCR. The data show about 300,000 clones, with about 90% seen just once and approximately 1.8% held by the top ten. The sample was peripheral blood. The receptors originated from a woman aged 25-40 years with COVID-19, enrolled during active disease. CDR3s include the opening cysteine and the closing phenylalanine or tryptophan. A D gene is named only where the DNA matches it firmly. Clone size is given for some rows only: seen once, a few or many times, or a class if the clone is expanded.

j_call	clone_size	v_call	d_call	cdr3_nt	cdr3_aa
TRBJ1-5	.	TRBV27	.	TGTGCCAGCAGTTTAGTCCCGGACAGTCGGAATCAGCCCCAGCATTTT	CASSLVPDSRNQPQHF
TRBJ1-2	.	TRBV27	.	TGTGCCGCTCTCTGGGGGGGGTCCTCCGGCTACACCTTC	CAALWGGSSGYTF
TRBJ2-5	.	TRBV7-9	.	TGTGCCAGCTTTGAGTTCGCTAGCGCCCAAGAGACCCAGTACTTC	CASFEFASAQETQYF
TRBJ1-1	.	TRBV10-3	.	TGTGCCATCAGTGAGTCCGGCAGACAAAACACTGAAGCTTTCTTT	CAISESGRQNTEAFF
TRBJ1-4	.	TRBV6-5	TRBD1	TGTGCCAGCAGTCCGGACAGGGGGTACCGAAAACTGTTTTTT	CASSPDRGYRKLFF
TRBJ1-5	.	TRBV7-8	.	TGTGCCAGCAGCCAAGAGGCGGGGAAGTATCAGCCCCAGCATTTT	CASSQEAGKYQPQHF
TRBJ1-2	.	TRBV27	.	TGTGCCGGCAGTCGCCTACCCTATGGCTACACCTTC	CAGSRLPYGYTF
TRBJ1-6	.	TRBV18	.	TGTGCCAGCTCCCCTATCCAGGGGCTTAATTCACCCCTCCACTTT	CASSPIQGLNSPLHF
TRBJ1-2	.	TRBV18	TRBD1	TGTGCCAGCTCACCGATCACAGGGGGCGGAAACTATGGCTACACCTTC	CASSPITGGGNYGYTF
TRBJ1-4	.	TRBV19	.	TGTGCCAGTAGTATGGGGGGAAACTTCGGTGAAAAACTGTTTTTT	CASSMGGNFGEKLFF
TRBJ1-2	.	TRBV4-2	TRBD1	TGTGCCAGCAGCCAATGGACAGGGGGCGACTATGGCTACACCTTC	CASSQWTGGDYGYTF
TRBJ1-1	.	TRBV12-3/TRBV12-4	.	TGTGCCAGCAGTTTGTTAGGGGCAGCTTTCTTT	CASSLLGAAFF
TRBJ2-7	few	TRBV6-5	.	TGTGCCAGCAGTTACTCAGGGGAGTGGGGGCCCTACGAGCAGTACTTC	CASSYSGEWGPYEQYF
TRBJ1-3	.	TRBV18	TRBD1	TGTGCCAGCTCACCCGACAGGGGGGCGAAAAACACCATATATTTT	CASSPDRGAKNTIYF